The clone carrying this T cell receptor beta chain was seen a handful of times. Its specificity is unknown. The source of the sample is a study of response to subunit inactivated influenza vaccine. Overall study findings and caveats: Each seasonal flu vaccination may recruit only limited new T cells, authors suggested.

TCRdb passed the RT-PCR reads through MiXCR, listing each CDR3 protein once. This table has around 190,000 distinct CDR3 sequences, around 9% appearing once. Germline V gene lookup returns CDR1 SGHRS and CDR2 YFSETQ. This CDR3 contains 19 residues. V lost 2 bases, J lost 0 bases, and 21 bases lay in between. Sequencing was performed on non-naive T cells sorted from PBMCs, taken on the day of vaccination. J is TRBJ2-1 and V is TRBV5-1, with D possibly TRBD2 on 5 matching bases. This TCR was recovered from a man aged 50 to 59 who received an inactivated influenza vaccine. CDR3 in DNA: TGCGCCAGCAGCTTAGAAGAGACTAAGAGGATTAGCTCCTACAATGAGCAGTTCTTC. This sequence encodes CASSLEETKRISSYNEQFF.